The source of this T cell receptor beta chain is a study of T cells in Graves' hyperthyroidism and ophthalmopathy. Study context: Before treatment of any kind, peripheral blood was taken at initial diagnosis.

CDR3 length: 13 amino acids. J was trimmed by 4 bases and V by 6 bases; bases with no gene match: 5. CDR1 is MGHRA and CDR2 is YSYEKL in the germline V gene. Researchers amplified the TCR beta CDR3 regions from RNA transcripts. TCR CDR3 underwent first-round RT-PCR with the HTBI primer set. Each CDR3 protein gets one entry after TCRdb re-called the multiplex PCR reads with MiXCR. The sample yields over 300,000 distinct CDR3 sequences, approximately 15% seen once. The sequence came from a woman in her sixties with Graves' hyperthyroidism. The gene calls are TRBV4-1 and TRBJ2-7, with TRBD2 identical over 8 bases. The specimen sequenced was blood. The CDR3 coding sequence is TGCGCCAGCAGTTGGACTAGCTTTTACGAGCAGTACTTC. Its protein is CASSWTSFYEQYF.